This T cell receptor beta chain was obtained from a study of glioma-infiltrating T cells. Study-level points and caveats: Non-neoplastic patients had below-expected tissue-blood divergence, while all gliomas exceeded expectation. Only very few CDR3 sequences appeared in both tissue and blood.

CDR3 length: 15 residues. Trimming took off 0 bases at V and 4 bases at J, with 10 bases between the two ends. Germline-derived CDR1 and CDR2 are LGHNA and YSLEER. This clonotype was observed at least ten times. The target antigen is unknown. The iRepertoire nested amplicon-rescue multiplex PCR amplified TCR alpha and beta CDR3s from RNA. One-step reverse transcription and amplification started from approximately 100-400 ng of tissue mRNA or PBMC total RNA. TCRdb itself ran the multiplex PCR reads through MiXCR, one entry per CDR3 protein. The data hold over 2,500 distinct CDR3 sequences, with 35% to 45% observed a single time.

The J gene is TRBJ2-1, the V gene TRBV4-3; D ambiguous. The sequence came from a human donor with low-grade glioma or glioblastoma, undergoing nonglioma brain surgery, or in good health (not recorded which). The sequencing input was glioma tissue, nonneoplastic brain tissue, or PBMCs (not recorded which). For the CDR3, the DNA is TGCGCCAGCAGCCAAGATACACAAGAATACAATGAGCAGTTCTTC. Protein product: CASSQDTQEYNEQFF.